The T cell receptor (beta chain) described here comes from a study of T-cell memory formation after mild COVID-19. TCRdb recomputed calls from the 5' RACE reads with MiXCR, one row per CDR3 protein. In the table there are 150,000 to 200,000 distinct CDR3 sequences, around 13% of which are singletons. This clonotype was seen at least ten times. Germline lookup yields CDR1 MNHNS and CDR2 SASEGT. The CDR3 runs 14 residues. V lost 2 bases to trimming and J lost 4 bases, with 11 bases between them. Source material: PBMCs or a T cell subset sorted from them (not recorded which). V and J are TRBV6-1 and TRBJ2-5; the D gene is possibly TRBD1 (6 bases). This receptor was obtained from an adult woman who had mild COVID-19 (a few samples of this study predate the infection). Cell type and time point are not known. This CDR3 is CASSETGSGETQYF. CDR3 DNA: TGTGCCAGCAGTGAAACAGGGTCAGGAGAGACCCAGTACTTC.